This section outlines one T cell receptor (beta chain) sequence together with its context. Antigen unknown. The entry originates in a study of CD8 T cells in ankylosing spondylitis. Regarding the study as a whole: Relatively rare in peripheral blood, disease-linked clones were also CD8+.

MiXCR, run by TCRdb on the 5' RACE reads, gives a single entry per CDR3 protein. The repertoire holds 380,000 or so distinct CDR3 sequences, with approximately 22% as singletons. V lost 5 bases and J 4 bases, leaving 14 bases between the germline ends. The CDR3 sequence is 14 residues long. The V gene's germline CDR1 is SEHNR and CDR2 FQNEAQ (reference sequence). Sequencing was done on a sample of blood, either unsorted or a sorted T cell fraction (not recorded which). The receptor was isolated from a male donor with ankylosing spondylitis or in good health (not recorded which). V and J are TRBV7-9 and TRBJ2-5, with D possibly being TRBD2 (6 bases). The CDR3 bases are TGTGCCAGCAGCCCCCCAGGGACTGCAGAGACCCAGTACTTC. It yields the protein CASSPPGTAETQYF.